A single sample is the source of the 32 T cell receptor beta chains below, sequenced in a study of blood T cells in healthy people across ages. A second PCR of 7 to 11 cycles used a sample-barcoded 5' primer and a J-beta primer mix. Via MiXCR, TCRdb re-called the 5' RACE reads, giving one row per CDR3 protein. The table lists about 840,000 distinct CDR3 sequences, just under 30% of them singletons. These data are also associated with another study on T cells of mothers and their children.

Sequenced input: blood. The origin of the receptors is a woman aged 40 to 55 in good health.

The CDR3 reads CASSPKIGTSDQETQYF. The DNA for the CDR3 is TGTGCCAGCTCACCAAAAATCGGGACTAGCGATCAAGAGACCCAGTACTTC. This chain joins TRBV18 and TRBJ2-5; 10 nucleotides line up with TRBD2. The CDR3 has 17 residues. Germline loops: CDR1 KGHSH, CDR2 LQKENI. J was trimmed by 2 bases and V by 2 bases; bases with no gene match: 8.

This clonotype was seen at least ten times. The J gene is TRBJ1-2, the V gene TRBV2; weak D call: TRBD1 (5 bases). V was shortened by 4 bases and J by 7 bases, with 13 bases between the two germline ends. The germline gives CDR1 SNHLY, CDR2 FYNNEI. CDR3 length: 13 amino acids. CDR3 nucleotides: TGTGCCAGCAGTGTCGAGGCGCAGGGTGGCTACACCTTC. It yields the protein CASSVEAQGGYTF.

This clonotype was seen a few times. The chain uses TRBV29-1 and TRBJ1-1; D perhaps matches TRBD1 (5 bases). Per germline, CDR1 SQVTM and CDR2 ANQGSEA. This CDR3 is 12 amino acids long. V was pared by 5 bases and J by 4 bases, with 11 bases between. CDR3 region: CSVKGMTTEAFF. The CDR3 DNA reads TGCAGCGTTAAGGGGATGACCACTGAAGCTTTCTTT.

Of note for this clonotype: With a much larger clone just one base away, this may be a read error. The CDR3 does not end in the conserved phenylalanine or tryptophan, so this is likely a read error. The gene calls are TRBV7-3 and TRBJ2-7; D is undetermined. CDR1 and CDR2 from the germline V gene are SGHTA and FQGTGA. The germline V and J ends were trimmed by 4 bases and 2 bases, with 12 bases remaining between them. The CDR3 has 14 residues. As DNA, the CDR3 is TGTGCCAGCAGCTCATCAATGGGGACCTACGAGCAGTACTGC. It yields the protein CASSSSMGTYEQYC.

This clonotype was seen a handful of times. This chain links TRBV28 with TRBJ1-1; D perhaps matches TRBD1 (6 bases). The CDR3 spans 16 residues. V was clipped by 3 bases and J by 8 bases, with 22 bases between them. Per germline, CDR1 MDHEN and CDR2 SYDVKM. The CDR3 nucleotides read TGTGCCAGCAGTTTTCGCCGCCGTAGGGGGGGCAGGGAAGCTTTCTTT. This encodes CASSFRRRRGGREAFF. Full variable domain (rest looked up from reference TRBV28 and TRBJ1-1): DVKVTQSSRYLVKRTGEKVFLECVQDMDHENMFWYRQDPGLGLRLIYFSYDVKMKEKGDIPEGYSVSREKKERFSLILESASTNQTSMYLCASSFRRRRGGREAFFGQGTRLTVV.

Many counts were recorded for this clonotype. V gene TRBV11-2 combines with J gene TRBJ1-1; D gene ambiguous. CDR1 SGHAT and CDR2 FQNNGV come from the germline V gene. CDR3 length: 16 amino acids. Trimming cost V 1 base and J 0 bases, with 12 bases left between them. The CDR3 spells CASSLGEWAMNTEAFF. The DNA for the CDR3 is TGTGCCAGCAGCTTAGGAGAGTGGGCGATGAACACTGAAGCTTTCTTT.

This clonotype was seen at least ten times. The J gene is TRBJ1-2, the V gene TRBV2; D is uncertain. Trimming stripped 2 bases from V and 4 bases from J, with 5 bases between. CDR1 and CDR2 (germline): SNHLY, FYNNEI. There are 12 residues in the CDR3. DNA for the CDR3: TGTGCCAGCAGTGAAAGATTCTATGGCTACACCTTC. As protein: CASSERFYGYTF.

This clonotype occurred a few times. The chain is built from TRBV27 and TRBJ2-1; 9 bases line up with TRBD2. V trimming: 8 bases; J trimming: 4 bases; junction bases outside the gene matches: 15. The germline gives CDR1 MNHEY, CDR2 SMNVEV (reference sequence). The CDR3 covers 17 residues. CDR3 DNA sequence: TGTGCCAGCTCCCGGGGTCCGGCTAGCGGGGAGTACAATGAGCAGTTCTTC. Translating gives CASSRGPASGEYNEQFF.

This clonotype has just a few counts. The CDR3: CASSFTGDQETQYF. CDR3 bases: TGTGCCAGCAGCTTCACAGGGGACCAAGAGACCCAGTACTTC. The rearrangement links TRBV7-6 to TRBJ2-5; 7 bases align to TRBD1. This CDR3 has 14 residues. After removal of 3 bases from V and 0 bases from J, the junction contained 1 base not matched to a gene. Per germline, CDR1 SGHVS and CDR2 FNYEAQ.

This chain joins TRBV11-2 and TRBJ2-7; D possibly uses TRBD1 or TRBD2 (5 bases each). The CDR3 covers 14 residues. The germline V and J ends were trimmed by 10 bases and 4 bases, with 20 bases remaining between them. Per germline, CDR1 SGHAT and CDR2 FQNNGV. Written as DNA, the CDR3 is TGTGCCATCCCCTCCGGGGTGGGGGTGTACGAGCAGTACTTC. This sequence encodes CAIPSGVGVYEQYF.

This chain connects TRBV7-9 to TRBJ1-2, with D unclear. Germline V gene sequence: CDR1 SEHNR, CDR2 FQNEAQ (reference sequence). The CDR3 spans 15 residues. V gave up 5 bases and J gave up 2 bases, with 15 bases separating them. This CDR3 reads CASSKTPAYNYGYTF. In nucleotides, the CDR3 is TGTGCCAGCAGCAAAACTCCGGCCTACAACTATGGCTACACCTTC. The whole variable domain, filled in from reference TRBV7-9 and TRBJ1-2, reads DTGVSQNPRHKITKRGQNVTFRCDPISEHNRLYWYRQTLGQGPEFLTYFQNEAQLEKSRLLSDRFSAERPKGSFSTLEIQRTEQGDSAMYLCASSKTPAYNYGYTFGSGTRLTVV.

This clonotype has a count of ten or more. The chain links TRBV20-1 to TRBJ2-3; TRBD2 might be the D (7 bases). The CDR3 runs 14 residues. CDR1 and CDR2 from the germline V gene are DFQATT and SNEGSKA (reference sequence). The V end was cut by 6 bases, the J end by 4 bases, with 17 bases between. The CDR3 nucleotides read TGCAGTGCGGCGGGGGCCACGACTTCAGATACGCAGTATTTT. As protein: CSAAGATTSDTQYF.

This clonotype was observed many times. V usage is TRBV20-1 and J usage is TRBJ2-7; 9 positions agree with TRBD2. Germline trimming cut 3 bases from V and 6 bases from J; bases unmatched to any gene: 6. The CDR3 covers 13 residues. Germline CDR1 DFQATT, CDR2 SNEGSKA (reference sequence). The CDR3 region has the DNA TGCAGTGCTAGTTTCCTAGCGGGGAGCGAGCAGTACTTC. Its protein product is CSASFLAGSEQYF.

The chain combines TRBV4-3 with TRBJ2-7, with 9 bases fitting TRBD2. Germline V gene lookup returns CDR1 LGHNA and CDR2 YSLEER. J lost 6 bases, V lost 1 base, and 10 bases had no gene match. The length of the CDR3 is 16 residues. This chain's CDR3 is CASSQVPAGGLSEQYF. CDR3 coding DNA: TGCGCCAGCAGCCAAGTCCCAGCGGGGGGCCTCTCCGAGCAGTACTTC.

The chain is built from TRBV6-6 and TRBJ1-2; possible D gene TRBD1, 6 bases. This CDR3 has 15 residues. The V gene's germline CDR1 is MNHNY and CDR2 SVGAGI (reference sequence). V was cut by 4 bases and J by 2 bases, with 14 bases left in between. CDR3 sequence: CASSSQGSFNYGYTF. CDR3 DNA sequence: TGTGCCAGCAGTTCACAGGGATCTTTCAACTATGGCTACACCTTC.

This clonotype appeared many times. The chain is built from TRBV4-2 and TRBJ1-1, with D maybe TRBD1 (6 bases). Deletions cut 0 bases from V and 1 base from J, with 6 bases between. The CDR3 has 14 residues. CDR1 is LGHNA, CDR2 YNFKEQ, per germline. CDR3 DNA sequence: TGTGCCAGCAGCCAAGAACAGGGGAACACTGAAGCTTTCTTT. Its translation is CASSQEQGNTEAFF.

This clonotype came up a few times. The chain employs TRBV6-2 or TRBV6-3 and TRBJ1-2; perhaps TRBD1 as D (6 bases). Trimming shortened V by 6 bases and J by 4 bases, and 12 bases separated the two germline ends. Germline CDR1 and CDR2: MNHEY and SVGEGT. This CDR3 is built from 13 residues. DNA of the CDR3: TGTGCCAGCAGCTCGGACAGCATCTATGGCTACACCTTC. It is translated as CASSSDSIYGYTF.

Concerning this clonotype: A much more abundant neighbour one base away suggests this may be a read error. V is TRBV24-1 and J is TRBJ2-5, with a weak D call TRBD2 (6 bases). V was shortened by 4 bases and J by 11 bases, with 19 bases between the two germline ends. Looked up from germline, CDR1 is KGHDR and CDR2 is SFDVKD. CDR3 size: 14 residues. The CDR3 loop reads CATSDPRAGSQQYF. In DNA form, the CDR3 reads TGTGCCACCAGTGACCCCAGGGCGGGGAGTCAGCAGTACTTC.

The chain joins TRBV27 to TRBJ2-1; 8 bases are a match to TRBD2. Per germline, CDR1 MNHEY and CDR2 SMNVEV (reference sequence). The junction had 3 bases not matched to a gene; V was cut back by 3 bases and J by 8 bases. The CDR3 extends over 13 amino acids. The CDR3 region has the DNA TGTGCCAGCAGTTTTCCGGGGGGGGATGAGCAGTTCTTC. Its translation: CASSFPGGDEQFF.

This clonotype was detected only a few times. CDR3 sequence (DNA): TGTGCCAGCAGCCCCTGGGGGGGTGAAAAACTGTTTTTT. Its protein product is CASSPWGGEKLFF. The chain couples TRBV9 to TRBJ1-4; possible D gene TRBD1, 5 bases. Trimming left V 4 bases short and J 7 bases short, with 11 bases between. This CDR3 region has 13 residues. The germline V gene encodes CDR1 SGDLS and CDR2 YYNGEE.

This clonotype occurred many times. This sequence joins TRBV9 and TRBJ2-1, with no clear D. Germline values: CDR1 SGDLS, CDR2 YYNGEE. This CDR3 has 13 residues. V lost 0 bases to trimming and J lost 8 bases, with 9 bases between them. The CDR3 spells CASSVVSGHEQFF. Written as DNA, the CDR3 is TGTGCCAGCAGCGTAGTTTCCGGGCATGAGCAGTTCTTC.

The chain has TRBV7-2 and TRBJ2-1; 9 positions agree with TRBD1. The CDR3 totals 14 residues. J gave up 4 bases and V 7 bases, and 5 bases lay outside the gene matches. The germline gives CDR1 SGHTA, CDR2 FQGNSA. As DNA, the CDR3 is TGTGCCAGCAAGGCCGGGACAGGGTACAATGAGCAGTTCTTC. Translating it yields CASKAGTGYNEQFF. Together with reference TRBV7-2 and TRBJ2-1, the CDR3 gives the full variable domain: GAGVSQSPSNKVTEKGKDVELRCDPISGHTALYWYRQSLGQGLEFLIYFQGNSAPDKSGLPSDRFSAERTGGSVSTLTIQRTQQEDSAVYLCASKAGTGYNEQFFGPGTRLTVL.

This clonotype has only a few counts. The chain employs TRBV9 and TRBJ1-2, with 9 bases identical to TRBD1. The CDR3 totals 14 residues. Looked up from germline, CDR1 is SGDLS and CDR2 is YYNGEE. The J segment lost 4 bases and the V segment lost 2 bases, leaving 3 bases of the junction unmatched. The CDR3 DNA sequence: TGTGCCAGCAGCGTCTCGACAGGGGGCTATGGCTACACCTTC. This gives the protein CASSVSTGGYGYTF. The variable domain in full, with the rest retrieved from reference TRBV9 and TRBJ1-2, is DSGVTQTPKHLITATGQRVTLRCSPRSGDLSVYWYQQSLDQGLQFLIQYYNGEERAKGNILERFSAQQFPDLHSELNLSSLELGDSALYFCASSVSTGGYGYTFGSGTRLTVV.

As for this clonotype: Germline is not matched at one junction end, which may reflect a read error. This chain joins TRBV20-1 and TRBJ2-7; unclear D gene. CDR3 length: 16 residues. Per germline, CDR1 DFQATT and CDR2 SNEGSKA (reference sequence). The CDR3 DNA sequence: TGCAGTGCTCCCAGATATCCCGAACCATACCTCTACGAGCAGGACTTC. Translating gives CSAPRYPEPYLYEQDF.

This clonotype was detected a few times. The chain recombines TRBV20-1 with TRBJ1-1; no clear D gene. The CDR3 is made up of 12 amino acids. V lost 0 bases, J lost 5 bases, and 7 bases lay in between. CDR1 is DFQATT and CDR2 is SNEGSKA in the germline V gene (reference sequence). The CDR3 DNA sequence: TGCAGTGCTAGAGAGAGAGAAACTGAAGCTTTCTTT. Its translation: CSARERETEAFF.

In this sample, this clonotype turned up a few times. One base away lies a much larger clone, so this may be a sequencing read error. The V gene is TRBV12-3 or TRBV12-4, the J gene TRBJ1-5; tentatively, D is TRBD1 (5 bases). The CDR3 totals 13 residues. The ends were cut back, 4 bases at V and 9 bases at J, with 13 bases in the middle. This CDR3 is CASSWGRDPPQHF. Here the CDR3 DNA reads TGTGCCAGCAGTTGGGGACGGGATCCGCCCCAGCATTTT.

This clonotype came up once. Likely a read error: the CDR3 ends without its conserved phenylalanine or tryptophan. The V and J genes are TRBV6-5 and TRBJ2-7; D unresolved. The CDR3 is made up of 16 amino acids. Germline values: CDR1 MNHEY, CDR2 SVGAGI. CDR3 coding DNA: TGTGCCAGCAGATCCGGTCGAACCTATAGCTCCTGCGAGCAGTACCTC. Its translation is CASRSGRTYSSCEQYL.

This clonotype appeared many times. V usage is TRBV29-1 and J usage is TRBJ2-5; a possible D gene is TRBD2 (6 bases). Germline values: CDR1 SQVTM, CDR2 ANQGSEA. The length of the CDR3 is 13 residues. The V end was cut by 3 bases, the J end by 5 bases, with 13 bases between. The DNA for the CDR3 is TGCAGCGTTGAGCGGTTGGGACTGGAGACCCAGTACTTC. Its protein product is CSVERLGLETQYF.

As concerns this clonotype: A much larger clone lies one base from this, so it may be a read error. This rearrangement joins TRBV7-2 to TRBJ2-5, with TRBD1 identical over 8 bases. V dropped 5 bases and J dropped 11; count of bases not matched to a gene: 16. Germline CDR1 is SGHTA and CDR2 is FQGNSA. The CDR3 loop spans 15 amino acids. In DNA, the CDR3 is TGTGCCAGCAGCGAGCAGACAGGGGACTGCAAGGAGCAGTACTTC. This codes for CASSEQTGDCKEQYF.

The CDR3 DNA reads TGTGCCAGCTGCTGGGGACAGGGATACAATGAGCAGTACTTC. It encodes CASCWGQGYNEQYF. J is TRBJ2-4 and V is TRBV7-2; the match to TRBD1 covers 9 bases. The CDR3 length is 14 residues. The germline V gene encodes CDR1 SGHTA and CDR2 FQGNSA. J gave up 13 bases and V 8 bases, and 15 bases lay outside the gene matches.

The chain joins TRBV18 to TRBJ1-2; TRBD1 agrees at 8 bases. CDR1 and CDR2 from the germline V gene are KGHSH and LQKENI. J was trimmed by 4 bases and V by 5 bases; bases with no gene match: 9. This CDR3 contains 15 residues. The CDR3: CASSSRQGHSYGYTF. CDR3 DNA: TGTGCCAGCTCATCACGACAGGGGCATAGCTATGGCTACACCTTC.

This clonotype was seen more than once but under ten times. The gene calls are TRBV7-2 and TRBJ1-4, with TRBD1 as a possible D gene (5 bases). The CDR3 sequence is 17 residues long. The V gene lost 3 bases and the J gene lost 11 bases, with 25 bases spanning the gap. Germline lookup yields CDR1 SGHTA and CDR2 FQGNSA. CDR3 DNA sequence: TGTGCCAGCAGCTTGGATAGGGGCATGGACCAGCGGACGAAACTGTTTTTT. This gives the protein CASSLDRGMDQRTKLFF.